These 30 T cell receptor beta chains were sequenced from one sample in a study of blood T cell repertoires in COVID-19. Profiled with immunoSEQ multiplex PCR; TCRdb holds only in-frame clones, not every one. The sample shows about 220,000 clones, around 80% of them seen only once. Source material: PBMCs or T cells enriched from blood (not recorded which). These receptors all come from a man aged 40-50 years who had recovered from COVID-19.

This sequence joins TRBV6-2 or TRBV6-3 and TRBJ2-5; the D is unclear. The CDR3 contains 14 residues. Looked up from germline, CDR1 is MNHEY and CDR2 is SVGEGT. V dropped 0 bases and J dropped 1 base, with 6 bases sitting between them. The CDR3 region has the DNA TGTGCCAGCAGTTACTCGTTGAGCCAAGAGACCCAGTACTTC. This encodes CASSYSLSQETQYF.

The chain is built from TRBV19 and TRBJ1-6; 10 bases are shared with TRBD1. V shed 3 bases and J 12 bases; nucleotides not matched to a gene: 8. CDR1 and CDR2 from the germline V gene are LNHDA and SQIVND (reference sequence). This CDR3 spans 15 amino acids. DNA for the CDR3: TGTGCCAGTAGTATGGGGACAGGGGCGTTGGGACCCCTCCACTTT. This codes for CASSMGTGALGPLHF.

This clone was seen a single time. This rearrangement joins TRBV28 to TRBJ2-3, with TRBD2 matching over 12 bases. Germline V gene sequence: CDR1 MDHEN, CDR2 SYDVKM. The CDR3 length is 16 residues. With 6 bases clipped from V and 3 bases from J, the junction kept 7 bases outside the gene matches. CDR3 residues: CASSLFGLAGTDTQYF. CDR3 in DNA: TGTGCCAGCAGCCTTTTCGGACTAGCGGGGACAGATACGCAGTATTTT.

The chain couples TRBV30 to TRBJ1-3; TRBD1 is a possible D gene (5 bases). Germline V gene sequence: CDR1 GTSNPN, CDR2 SVGIG (reference sequence). The germline V and J ends were trimmed by 2 bases and 11 bases, with 13 bases remaining between them. The CDR3 is 12 amino acids. CDR3 nucleotide sequence: TGTGCCTGGAGTAGGGACTCCCAGGCCATATATTTT. Its translation is CAWSRDSQAIYF. The whole variable domain, remainder taken from reference TRBV30 and TRBJ1-3, is SQTIHQWPATLVQPVGSPLSLECTVEGTSNPNLYWYRQAAGRGLQLLFYSVGIGQISSEVPQNLSASRPQDRQFILSSKKLLLSDSGFYLCAWSRDSQAIYFGEGSWLTVV.

The genes are TRBV28 and TRBJ1-3; 10 bases are shared with TRBD1. Germline V CDR1 and CDR2: MDHEN, SYDVKM. With V trimmed by 5 bases and J by 5 bases, 3 bases remained unmatched. This CDR3 has 14 amino acids. The DNA for the CDR3 is TGTGCCAGCAGTAGACAGGGGGCTAGAAACACCATATATTTT. It translates to CASSRQGARNTIYF.

This chain connects TRBV18 to TRBJ1-5, with D uncertain. With 1 base removed from V and 6 bases from J, the gap between germline ends came to 10 bases. The length of the CDR3 is 14 residues. Germline V lookup: CDR1 KGHSH, CDR2 LQKENI. CDR3 in DNA: TGTGCCAGCTCACCACAGGGAGTCAGTCAGCCCCAGCATTTT. Translated: CASSPQGVSQPQHF.

Here the CDR3 reads CASSLGRGTSDEQFF. In DNA, the CDR3 is TGTGCCAGCAGCTTGGGGCGGGGAACCTCGGATGAGCAGTTCTTC. The chain carries TRBV7-9 and TRBJ2-1, with TRBD2 as a possible D gene (6 bases). The CDR3 totals 15 residues. The V end lost 3 bases, the J end lost 8 bases, and 17 bases lay between the germline ends. Germline values: CDR1 SEHNR, CDR2 FQNEAQ (reference sequence).

This clone was detected once. This chain connects TRBV5-4 to TRBJ1-4; perhaps TRBD1 as D (6 bases). This CDR3 contains 16 residues. The V end lost 3 bases, the J end lost 5 bases, and 17 bases lay between the germline ends. Per the germline V gene, CDR1 is SGHNT and CDR2 is YYREEE (reference sequence). The CDR3 region is CASSSTYGQPNEKLFF. As DNA, the CDR3 is TGTGCCAGCAGCTCTACTTACGGACAGCCAAATGAAAAACTGTTTTTT.

The J gene is TRBJ2-5, the V gene TRBV6-5; possible D gene TRBD1, 5 bases. V was shortened by 7 bases and J by 5 bases, with 17 bases between the two germline ends. Germline-derived CDR1 and CDR2 are MNHEY and SVGAGI. This CDR3 is built from 14 residues. CDR3 in amino acids: CASIKHQGAETQYF. DNA of the CDR3: TGTGCCAGCATTAAGCACCAGGGTGCCGAGACCCAGTACTTC.

This chain uses TRBV27 with TRBJ2-6; possibly TRBD1 for D (6 bases). The germline CDR1 and CDR2 sequences are MNHEY and SMNVEV (reference sequence). V lost 3 bases and J lost 4, with 16 bases in between. There are 17 residues in the CDR3. CDR3: CASSFQGLRDGANVLTF. CDR3 nucleotide sequence: TGTGCCAGCAGTTTCCAGGGGCTCCGGGACGGGGCCAACGTCCTGACTTTC.

V gene TRBV28 combines with J gene TRBJ2-3; perhaps TRBD2 as D (6 bases). The CDR3 runs 16 residues. The germline V and J ends were trimmed by 8 bases and 1 base, with 19 bases remaining between them. Looked up from germline, CDR1 is MDHEN and CDR2 is SYDVKM. CDR3 sequence (DNA): TGTGCCAGCTTCCGACTTGGGAGGTTCGGCACAGATACGCAGTATTTT. This encodes CASFRLGRFGTDTQYF.

The chain couples TRBV7-3 to TRBJ2-1, with D maybe TRBD1 (6 bases). The CDR3 has 14 amino acids. Germline lookup yields CDR1 SGHTA and CDR2 FQGTGA. Trimming cost V 5 bases and J 6 bases, with 14 bases left between them. CDR3 region: CASSRGGLGNEQFF. The CDR3 nucleotides are TGTGCCAGCAGCCGAGGGGGATTAGGCAATGAGCAGTTCTTC.

A few counts support this clone. The chain recombines TRBV28 with TRBJ1-4; a possible D gene is TRBD1 (6 bases). This CDR3 region has 16 residues. Germline values: CDR1 MDHEN, CDR2 SYDVKM. With 3 bases removed from V and 4 bases from J, the gap between germline ends came to 15 bases. DNA of the CDR3: TGTGCCAGCAGTTTTATGGGGGCGGCTATTAATGAAAAACTGTTTTTT. Encoded protein: CASSFMGAAINEKLFF.

The chain uses TRBV24-1 and TRBJ1-2; weak D call: TRBD1 (6 bases). Germline V gene data show CDR1 as KGHDR and CDR2 as SFDVKD. This CDR3 is built from 15 residues. Trimming took off 4 bases at V and 8 bases at J, with 19 bases between the two ends. The chain's CDR3 is CATSDHPGQGFGYTF. Here the CDR3 DNA reads TGTGCCACCAGTGACCATCCAGGGCAGGGGTTCGGCTACACCTTC.

The V gene is TRBV5-8, the J gene TRBJ1-1; D possibly corresponds to TRBD1 (6 bases). The CDR3 has 15 amino acids. Germline CDR1 SGHTS, CDR2 YDEGEE. Trimming removed 0 bases at V and 5 bases at J, with 14 bases between. The CDR3 DNA reads TGTGCCAGCAGCTTGGAGGGGGTTAGGTGGACTGAAGCTTTCTTT. Protein sequence: CASSLEGVRWTEAFF.

This clone was found once. This chain joins TRBV5-1 and TRBJ2-7, with D perhaps matching TRBD1 (6 bases). Germline lookup yields CDR1 SGHRS and CDR2 YFSETQ. The CDR3 spans 17 residues. Between the trimmed V and J ends, which lost 1 base and 0 bases, there was a span of 17 bases. The CDR3 DNA sequence: TGCGCCAGCAGCTTGATATTTCAGGGGCTAAGCTCCTACGAGCAGTACTTC. It codes for CASSLIFQGLSSYEQYF.

The sample holds one count of this clone. The chain combines TRBV19 with TRBJ2-7; 11 bases agree with TRBD2. Looked up from germline, CDR1 is LNHDA and CDR2 is SQIVND (reference sequence). V lost 5 bases, J lost 7 bases, and 10 bases stayed unmatched. This CDR3 is built from 15 residues. CDR3 nucleotides: TGTGCCAGTAGTGAGCCGGGACTAGCGGTCCGAGAGCAGTACTTC. It translates to CASSEPGLAVREQYF.

V and J are TRBV5-4 and TRBJ1-6; D may be TRBD1 (6 bases). The germline V gene encodes CDR1 SGHNT and CDR2 YYREEE (reference sequence). CDR3 length: 14 residues. Trimming took 4 bases from V and 6 from J, leaving 11 bases between them. This CDR3 is CASSPGQLNSPLHF. The DNA for the CDR3 is TGTGCCAGCAGCCCTGGACAGCTTAATTCACCCCTCCACTTT.

This chain uses TRBV30 with TRBJ2-7; 10 bases are shared with TRBD2. Looked up from germline, CDR1 is GTSNPN and CDR2 is SVGIG (reference sequence). This CDR3 has 13 amino acids. V lost 0 bases and J lost 6; bases outside the gene matches: 2. The DNA for the CDR3 is TGTGCCTGGAGTGTACTAGCGGGGACCGAGCAGTACTTC. This translates into CAWSVLAGTEQYF.

The chain couples TRBV30 to TRBJ1-2; 8 bases align to TRBD1. The V gene end was trimmed by 2 bases and the J gene end by 7 bases; junction bases not matched to a gene: 3. The germline CDR1 and CDR2 sequences are GTSNPN and SVGIG (reference sequence). The CDR3 contains 12 residues. The CDR3 protein is CAWSLTGVGYTF. The CDR3, as DNA: TGTGCCTGGAGTTTGACAGGGGTTGGCTACACCTTC.

This chain connects TRBV18 to TRBJ2-5; TRBD1 is a possible D gene (5 bases). This CDR3 is 14 amino acids long. The V gene's germline CDR1 is KGHSH and CDR2 LQKENI. V lost 4 bases, J lost 1 base, and 10 bases lay in between. The CDR3 nucleotides are TGTGCCAGCTCACTTACCCAGGGCCAAGAGACCCAGTACTTC. Translation gives CASSLTQGQETQYF.

This clone was recorded a few times. The chain is built from TRBV18 and TRBJ2-7; TRBD1 aligns across 7 bases. CDR1 is KGHSH, CDR2 LQKENI, per germline. With 5 bases clipped from V and 1 base from J, the junction kept 8 bases outside the gene matches. The CDR3 sequence is 15 residues long. The CDR3, as DNA: TGTGCCAGCTCATACGACAGGGCGCGGTCCTACGAGCAGTACTTC. Encoded protein: CASSYDRARSYEQYF.

The genes are TRBV5-1 and TRBJ1-1; maybe TRBD1 (5 bases). V was cut by 4 bases and J by 2 bases, with 12 bases left in between. The CDR3 totals 14 residues. Germline CDR1 reads SGHRS; CDR2 reads YFSETQ. The CDR3 spells CASSPRGTNTEAFF. The CDR3 DNA reads TGCGCCAGCAGCCCGCGGGGGACTAACACTGAAGCTTTCTTT.

V is TRBV18 and J is TRBJ1-1; D might be TRBD1 (5 bases). The germline V gene has CDR1 KGHSH and CDR2 LQKENI. This CDR3 region has 14 residues. V was trimmed by 2 bases and J by 7 bases, leaving 14 bases between them. CDR3 sequence reads: CASSPGALDSEAFF. The CDR3 nucleotides are TGTGCCAGCTCACCAGGGGCCTTAGACAGTGAAGCTTTCTTT.

A few counts support this clone. Written as DNA, the CDR3 is TGCGCCAGCAGCGGAGGGACAGGACCTAACACTGAAGCTTTCTTT. This translates into CASSGGTGPNTEAFF. The V and J genes are TRBV5-1 and TRBJ1-1; 8 bases fit TRBD1. Trimming took 4 bases from V and 2 from J; bases not matched to a gene: 7. From germline, CDR1 is SGHRS and CDR2 YFSETQ. CDR3 length: 15 amino acids.

This clone was counted a few times. The rearrangement uses TRBV2 and TRBJ2-4; possible D gene TRBD2, 5 bases. Germline CDR1 SNHLY, CDR2 FYNNEI. The V end lost 8 bases, the J end lost 1 base, and 27 bases lay between the germline ends. The length of the CDR3 is 19 residues. The CDR3 coding sequence is TGTGCCAGCTCGGACCTAAGAGGGAGTGTAAGTCTGGCCAAAAACATTCAGTACTTC. It specifies CASSDLRGSVSLAKNIQYF.

This clone was detected only once. This CDR3 is CASSSPRASGVNEQFF. DNA for the CDR3: TGTGCCAGCAGCTCCCCCCGTGCTAGCGGGGTCAATGAGCAGTTCTTC. The chain is built from TRBV5-4 and TRBJ2-1; 9 bases fit TRBD2. Trimming removed 3 bases from V and 6 bases from J; junction bases left unmatched: 10. Germline values: CDR1 SGHNT, CDR2 YYREEE (reference sequence). CDR3 length: 16 residues. The whole variable domain, filled in from reference TRBV5-4 and TRBJ2-1, reads ETGVTQSPTHLIKTRGQQVTLRCSSQSGHNTVSWYQQALGQGPQFIFQYYREEENGRGNFPPRFSGLQFPNYSSELNVNALELDDSALYLCASSSPRASGVNEQFFGPGTRLTVL.

The rearrangement joins TRBV3-1 (or the pseudogene TRBV3-2) to TRBJ1-6; 8 nucleotides line up with TRBD1. The length of the CDR3 is 15 residues. CDR1 is LGHDT, CDR2 YNNKEL, per germline (reference sequence). Germline trimming cut 3 bases from V and 11 bases from J; bases unmatched to any gene: 9. CDR3 sequence reads: CASSHGDTGGTPLHF. As DNA, the CDR3 is TGTGCCAGCAGCCACGGCGACACAGGGGGAACACCCCTCCACTTT.

On this clone itself: Other DNA sequences in this specimen translate into the identical CDR3. This chain joins TRBV2 and TRBJ1-2, with D perhaps matching TRBD1 (6 bases). Germline loops: CDR1 SNHLY, CDR2 FYNNEI. The CDR3 spans 13 residues. V lost 6 bases, J lost 2 bases, and 10 bases lay in between. CDR3 DNA sequence: TGTGCCAGCAGGAGGGACACCAACTATGGCTACACCTTC. Residues: CASRRDTNYGYTF.

The CDR3 coding sequence is TGTGCCAGCAGAACCGGGACTAGCCTAGTCTACGAGCAGTACTTC. It translates to CASRTGTSLVYEQYF. The rearrangement uses TRBV28 and TRBJ2-7; 9 bases agree with TRBD2. V lost 6 bases, J lost 3 bases, and 9 bases stayed unmatched. The CDR3 is 15 residues long. Germline CDR1 MDHEN, CDR2 SYDVKM. Full variable domain (rest looked up from reference TRBV28 and TRBJ2-7): DVKVTQSSRYLVKRTGEKVFLECVQDMDHENMFWYRQDPGLGLRLIYFSYDVKMKEKGDIPEGYSVSREKKERFSLILESASTNQTSMYLCASRTGTSLVYEQYFGPGTRLTVT.